Listed here are 22 T cell receptor beta chains from one sample, sequenced in a study of OX40 agonist ivuxolimab in advanced cancers. The assay was immunoSEQ multiplex PCR, and TCRdb's table has in-frame clones only and misses some. The sample includes over 45,000 clones, about 93% of them seen just once. Sequencing was performed on CD4+ or CD8+ T cells sorted from blood, taken in a trial of the OX40 agonist ivuxolimab. These receptor sequences come from an adult with an advanced solid tumor such as melanoma, head and neck, liver or kidney cancer.

The V call is TRBV7-9, the J call TRBJ1-1; D not certain. V dropped 1 base and J dropped 4 bases, with 10 bases sitting between them. The CDR3 has 14 residues. Germline CDR1 reads SEHNR; CDR2 reads FQNEAQ (reference sequence). CDR3 DNA: TGTGCCAGCAGCTTAGTGGCCAGTCCCACTGAAGCTTTCTTT. The encoded protein is CASSLVASPTEAFF.

V is TRBV5-1 and J is TRBJ2-1; D possibly uses TRBD1 or TRBD2 (5 bases each). V was cut by 4 bases and J by 4 bases, with 15 bases left in between. This CDR3 comprises 15 residues. Germline V gene lookup returns CDR1 SGHRS and CDR2 YFSETQ. The CDR3 nucleotides read TGCGCCAGCAGCGCTATCGGGGACCATTACAATGAGCAGTTCTTC. It specifies CASSAIGDHYNEQFF.

This chain uses TRBV7-9 with TRBJ1-2; D remains unclear. The CDR3 sequence is 13 residues long. Germline V lookup: CDR1 SEHNR, CDR2 FQNEAQ (reference sequence). V lost 2 bases and J 2 bases, leaving 6 bases between the germline ends. The CDR3 DNA sequence: TGTGCCAGCAGCTTAACCGAAAACTATGGCTACACCTTC. This codes for CASSLTENYGYTF.

The chain couples TRBV9 to TRBJ2-1, with D hard to call. Trimming shortened V by 0 bases and J by 10 bases, and 17 bases separated the two germline ends. Looked up from germline, CDR1 is SGDLS and CDR2 is YYNGEE. The CDR3 covers 15 residues. In DNA form, the CDR3 reads TGTGCCAGCAGCGTAGATGATAGCCGTCCGACAGAGCAGTTCTTC. It is translated as CASSVDDSRPTEQFF. Full variable domain (missing parts from reference TRBV9 and TRBJ2-1): DSGVTQTPKHLITATGQRVTLRCSPRSGDLSVYWYQQSLDQGLQFLIQYYNGEERAKGNILERFSAQQFPDLHSELNLSSLELGDSALYFCASSVDDSRPTEQFFGPGTRLTVL.

The J gene is TRBJ2-1, the V gene TRBV28; a possible D gene is TRBD1 (5 bases). V shed 7 bases and J shed 8 bases, with 24 bases lying between them. Germline CDR1 and CDR2: MDHEN and SYDVKM. The CDR3 covers 16 residues. The CDR3 DNA reads as TGTGCCAGCAACTCAGGGAACGGAGCCGGCCCCCATGAGCAGTTCTTC. This gives the protein CASNSGNGAGPHEQFF.

This clone was seen only once. This chain uses TRBV28 with TRBJ2-7; no definite D call. Trimming took 6 bases from V and 1 from J, leaving 4 bases between them. CDR1 MDHEN and CDR2 SYDVKM come from the germline V gene. The CDR3 is 11 residues long. In DNA, the CDR3 is TGTGCCAGCAGACGTTCCTACGAGCAGTACTTC. Its translation: CASRRSYEQYF.

This clone came up once. The chain couples TRBV6-6 to TRBJ1-5; perhaps TRBD1 as D (5 bases). This CDR3 spans 13 amino acids. With 6 bases removed from V and 5 bases from J, the gap between germline ends came to 11 bases. Per germline, CDR1 MNHNY and CDR2 SVGAGI (reference sequence). CDR3 protein: CASSQTDYQPQHF. CDR3 in DNA: TGTGCCAGCAGCCAGACAGATTATCAGCCCCAGCATTTT.

This clone was found a few times. The V and J genes are TRBV28 and TRBJ1-5; the D gene is possibly TRBD1 (5 bases). Trimming stripped 6 bases from V and 7 bases from J, with 13 bases between. Per germline, CDR1 MDHEN and CDR2 SYDVKM. The CDR3 extends over 13 amino acids. For the CDR3, the DNA is TGTGCCAGCAGCGACAGTTCCGGACAGCCCCAGCATTTT. Protein: CASSDSSGQPQHF.

J is TRBJ2-5 and V is TRBV27; 10 nucleotides line up with TRBD1. The CDR3 has 16 amino acids. Germline CDR1 and CDR2: MNHEY and SMNVEV (reference sequence). Unmatched junction bases numbered 9, after V lost 5 bases and J lost 3 bases. CDR3 DNA: TGTGCCAGCAGTCCCTCACCGGGACAGGGGAAAGAGACCCAGTACTTC. This translates into CASSPSPGQGKETQYF.

V usage is TRBV9 and J usage is TRBJ1-2, with 7 bases matching TRBD1. V dropped 5 bases and J dropped 4; count of bases not matched to a gene: 29. This CDR3 spans 21 amino acids. Germline CDR1 reads SGDLS; CDR2 reads YYNGEE. CDR3 sequence reads: CASSGAASGDSFLLKPYGYTF. As DNA, the CDR3 is TGTGCCAGCAGTGGTGCTGCGTCGGGGGACAGTTTCTTGTTGAAACCCTATGGCTACACCTTC.

The sample holds one count of this clone. This chain joins TRBV4-3 and TRBJ1-5; D remains ambiguous. The CDR3 is 15 amino acids. Looked up from germline, CDR1 is LGHNA and CDR2 is YSLEER. With 0 bases removed from V and 1 base from J, the gap between germline ends came to 7 bases. CDR3 protein: CASSQDRVSNQPQHF. In DNA, the CDR3 is TGCGCCAGCAGCCAAGATCGGGTGAGCAATCAGCCCCAGCATTTT.

This clone was seen once. The V gene is TRBV7-9, the J gene TRBJ2-7; no firm D call. V lost 6 bases, J lost 0 bases, and 15 bases lay in between. Germline values: CDR1 SEHNR, CDR2 FQNEAQ (reference sequence). The CDR3 length is 15 residues. CDR3 nucleotides: TGTGCCAGCAGTCCCGAACTCGCAAGCTCCTACGAGCAGTACTTC. This encodes CASSPELASSYEQYF.

The J gene is TRBJ2-1, the V gene TRBV7-8, with D unclear. Germline V lookup: CDR1 SGHVS, CDR2 FQNEAQ. There are 15 residues in the CDR3. The V end lost 4 bases, the J end lost 0 bases, and 10 bases lay between the germline ends. The CDR3 nucleotides are TGTGCCAGCAGCTACAGTGTTAGCTCCTACAATGAGCAGTTCTTC. Translating it yields CASSYSVSSYNEQFF.

This chain joins TRBV11-1 and TRBJ2-7, with D perhaps being TRBD1 or TRBD2 (5 bases each). V was clipped by 2 bases and J by 6 bases, with 11 bases between them. CDR1 is SGHAT and CDR2 is FQDESV in the germline V gene (reference sequence). The CDR3 covers 13 residues. CDR3 sequence: CASSLLQRGEQYF. In nucleotides, the CDR3 is TGTGCCAGCAGCTTACTACAGAGGGGCGAGCAGTACTTC.

The chain has TRBV5-6 and TRBJ2-3; D is perhaps TRBD1 or TRBD2 (5 bases each). V lost 6 bases, J lost 2 bases, and 13 bases lay in between. The germline gives CDR1 SGHDT, CDR2 YYEEEE. The CDR3 runs to 14 residues. CDR3 amino acids: CASTPGTHTDTQYF. CDR3 DNA sequence: TGTGCCAGCACCCCCGGGACCCACACAGATACGCAGTATTTT.

The chain carries TRBV7-9 and TRBJ1-2, with 9 bases aligning to TRBD1. CDR1 and CDR2 from the germline V gene are SEHNR and FQNEAQ (reference sequence). V was clipped by 5 bases and J by 5 bases; unmatched bases: 21. The CDR3 loop spans 19 amino acids. CDR3 coding DNA: TGTGCCAGCAGCCTCCCAGTGGGGACAGGGCCTAGGCCCTCTTATGGCTACACCTTC. It encodes CASSLPVGTGPRPSYGYTF.

To note about this clone: The junction and the germline gene differ at one end; a read error may be behind it. The J gene is TRBJ1-1, the V gene TRBV5-8; D possibly corresponds to TRBD1 (5 bases). The CDR3 is made up of 14 amino acids. The V gene's germline CDR1 is SGHTS and CDR2 YDEGEE. Written as DNA, the CDR3 is TGTGCCAGCAGTTTGGGGGGATATATCACTGAAGCTTTCTTT. It specifies CASSLGGYITEAFF.

The rearrangement links TRBV27 to TRBJ1-4; TRBD1 aligns across 8 bases. V gave up 7 bases and J gave up 4 bases; unmatched junction bases: 5. CDR3 length: 14 residues. From germline, CDR1 is MNHEY and CDR2 SMNVEV (reference sequence). The CDR3 reads CASTQTGVNEKLFF. For the CDR3, the DNA is TGTGCCAGCACCCAGACAGGGGTTAATGAAAAACTGTTTTTT.

This clone was seen a single time. The V call is TRBV15, the J call TRBJ2-7, with 7 bases lining up with TRBD1. The V segment lost 5 bases and the J segment 2 bases; nucleotides outside the gene matches: 6. Germline values: CDR1 LNHNV, CDR2 YYDKDF (reference sequence). The CDR3 is made up of 14 amino acids. In DNA, the CDR3 is TGTGCCACCAGCCCGGACAGGTTGACCTACGAGCAGTACTTC. Translation gives CATSPDRLTYEQYF.

On this clone: Its ends do not fully match the called genes, so a read error is possible. The chain carries TRBV23-1 and TRBJ2-7; the D is unclear. TRBV23-1 is an ORF for which the function is uncertain. The length of the CDR3 is 8 residues. CDR3 sequence reads: CASSLSPF. The CDR3 nucleotides read TGCGCCAGCAGTCTCTCCCCATTC.

CDR3 sequence reads: CASSLVVSSYNEQFF. CDR3 bases: TGTGCCAGCAGCTTAGTCGTAAGCTCCTACAATGAGCAGTTCTTC. The rearrangement joins TRBV11-2 to TRBJ2-1, with unresolved D. Trimming took off 1 base at V and 0 bases at J, with 7 bases between the two ends. The CDR3 contains 15 residues. Germline values: CDR1 SGHAT, CDR2 FQNNGV. Looking up the rest from reference TRBV11-2 and TRBJ2-1 gives the full variable domain: EAGVAQSPRYKIIEKRQSVAFWCNPISGHATLYWYQQILGQGPKLLIQFQNNGVVDDSQLPKDRFSAERLKGVDSTLKIQPAKLEDSAVYLCASSLVVSSYNEQFFGPGTRLTVL.

The chain links TRBV28 to TRBJ2-1; D might be TRBD2 (5 bases). The CDR3 totals 16 residues. Trimming shortened V by 6 bases and J by 8 bases, and 23 bases separated the two germline ends. CDR1 is MDHEN and CDR2 is SYDVKM in the germline V gene. The CDR3 sequence: CASRPLRDLMYHEQFF. Here the CDR3 DNA reads TGTGCCAGCAGACCTCTCCGGGATCTCATGTACCATGAGCAGTTCTTC.